A selection of T cell receptor beta chains follows, all from one sample in a study of blood T cell repertoires in COVID-19. Using immunoSEQ multiplex PCR, the repertoire was profiled, and TCRdb retains in-frame clones only, with some absent. The profile shows around 250,000 clones, roughly 86% of them singletons. What was sequenced was peripheral blood. The source is a man aged 80 or over with acute or convalescent COVID-19. CDR3s leave out the opening cysteine and the closing phenylalanine or tryptophan.

len | j_gene | v_gene | CDR3aa
12 | TRBJ2-5 | TRBV3-1/TRBV3-2 | ASSQGPLEETQY
11 | TRBJ2-1 | TRBV29-1 | SVRGAGGGEQF
13 | TRBJ1-1 | TRBV18 | ASSPPAVLNTEAF
13 | TRBJ2-5 | TRBV4-3 | ASSLSGARQETQY
11 | TRBJ2-2 | TRBV24-1 | ATMSRGAGELF
11 | TRBJ2-7 | TRBV6-4 | ASRRRGGLGQY
12 | TRBJ1-4 | TRBV11-2 | ASSSPATNEKLF
14 | TRBJ2-7 | TRBV3-1/TRBV3-2 | ASSQDGPRRTCEQY
14 | TRBJ2-1 | TRBV7-2 | ASSPAGQGYLGEQF
11 | TRBJ2-1 | TRBV5-1 | ASSLGQSNEQF
13 | TRBJ2-2 | TRBV6-5 | ASSYGTGVFQELF
12 | TRBJ1-1 | TRBV7-8 | ASSRGGARTEAF
14 | TRBJ2-5 | TRBV5-1 | ASSLEVTGGGETQY
12 | TRBJ2-7 | TRBV5-1 | ASSLPGQFYEQY
12 | TRBJ2-5 | TRBV7-9 | ASSFGGSKETQY
11 | TRBJ1-2 | TRBV7-9 | ASSQDSFYGYT
13 | TRBJ1-5 | TRBV4-2 | ASSYRDRGNQPQH
13 | TRBJ2-3 | TRBV5-6 | ASSPGGLARDTQY
18 | TRBJ2-5 | TRBV14 | ASSQDPYKGTDPRIETQY
13 | TRBJ2-7 | TRBV14 | ASSHSTPLAYEQY
13 | TRBJ1-5 | TRBV28 | ASSFAGRAYQPQH
13 | TRBJ1-2 | TRBV4-3 | ASSQEGRGSYGYT
13 | TRBJ1-6 | TRBV5-1 | ASSPPGGRDSPLH
12 | TRBJ2-1 | TRBV5-1 | ASSFGGRSNEQF
18 | TRBJ2-6 | TRBV2 | ASISRGPGQAHSGANVLT
13 | TRBJ2-3 | TRBV7-9 | ASSSRQPSTDTQY
12 | TRBJ1-2 | TRBV3-1/TRBV3-2 | ASSPPGQAYGYT